The 11 T cell receptor beta chains in this list originate from one sample, sequenced in a study of regulatory dendritic cells for organ transplantation. Sorted T cells were CFSE-labeled and cultured 5 days with allogeneic regulatory or mature dendritic cells at 1:10. TCRdb's copy holds only in-frame clones and misses some; the assay was immunoSEQ multiplex PCR. The profile shows some 12,000 clones, 75% to 80% of them singletons. Antigens of these TCRs are unknown. Material: naive CD8+ T cells from blood cultured with regulatory dendritic cells. Subset: CD45RA+ naive T cells. These receptors were obtained from a human donor in good health.

This sequence joins TRBV9 and TRBJ2-2; D may be TRBD2 (5 bases). CDR1 and CDR2 (germline): SGDLS, YYNGEE. V lost 0 bases to trimming and J lost 6 bases, with 9 bases between them. The CDR3 extends over 14 amino acids. CDR3 protein: CASSVGWGAGELFF. In DNA form, the CDR3 reads TGTGCCAGCAGCGTAGGATGGGGAGCCGGGGAGCTGTTTTTT.

The V call is TRBV13, the J call TRBJ2-3; D might be TRBD2 (6 bases). Trimming took off 5 bases at V and 1 base at J, with 16 bases between the two ends. Germline-derived CDR1 and CDR2 are PRHDT and FYEKMQ (reference sequence). The CDR3 sequence is 16 residues long. CDR3 protein: CASSPIPGLRTDTQYF. CDR3 in DNA: TGTGCCAGCAGCCCGATACCGGGACTTCGCACAGATACGCAGTATTTT.

The V and J genes are TRBV11-2 and TRBJ1-3; D possibly corresponds to TRBD1 (6 bases). This CDR3 is 18 amino acids long. Germline assignment: CDR1 SGHAT and CDR2 FQNNGV. V gave up 2 bases and J gave up 0 bases, with 17 bases separating them. The CDR3: CASSLLPGQLISGNTIYF. The CDR3 bases are TGTGCCAGCAGCTTACTTCCGGGACAACTTATCTCTGGAAACACCATATATTTT.

This rearrangement joins TRBV10-3 to TRBJ2-1, with 10 nucleotides matching TRBD2. Germline V gene lookup returns CDR1 ENHRY and CDR2 SYGVKD. This CDR3 spans 17 amino acids. V was clipped by 2 bases and J by 3 bases; unmatched bases: 7. In DNA form, the CDR3 reads TGTGCCATCAGTGAGGGACCTACTAGCGGGGTCTACAATGAGCAGTTCTTC. Protein sequence: CAISEGPTSGVYNEQFF.

The genes are TRBV4-1 and TRBJ2-7, with 10 bases that match TRBD1. Germline V gives CDR1 MGHRA, CDR2 YSYEKL. J was trimmed by 8 bases and V by 3 bases; bases with no gene match: 4. The CDR3 is made up of 13 amino acids. The CDR3 DNA is TGCGCCAGCAGCCAGGGACAGGGGTACAAGCAGTACTTC. Protein sequence: CASSQGQGYKQYF.

This clone was recorded once. V gene TRBV5-1 combines with J gene TRBJ2-1, with 9 bases fitting TRBD1. CDR1 is SGHRS, CDR2 YFSETQ, per germline. The CDR3 length is 16 residues. After removal of 3 bases from V and 7 bases from J, the junction contained 11 bases not matched to a gene. The chain's CDR3 is CASSSKTGTGWNEQFF. DNA of the CDR3: TGCGCCAGCAGCTCCAAAACCGGGACAGGGTGGAATGAGCAGTTCTTC.

The genes are TRBV13 and TRBJ2-2; 9 positions match TRBD2. The CDR3 spans 16 residues. From germline, CDR1 is PRHDT and CDR2 FYEKMQ (reference sequence). With 5 bases clipped from V and 3 bases from J, the junction kept 7 bases outside the gene matches. This CDR3 reads CASSLLAGGYTGELFF. DNA of the CDR3: TGTGCCAGCAGCCTTCTGGCGGGGGGGTACACCGGGGAGCTGTTTTTT.

The gene calls are TRBV4-3 and TRBJ2-3; a possible D gene is TRBD1 (5 bases). V dropped 0 bases and J dropped 2 bases, with 9 bases sitting between them. The CDR3 length is 15 residues. The germline gives CDR1 LGHNA, CDR2 YSLEER. The CDR3 protein is CASSQDEGDTDTQYF. For the CDR3, the DNA is TGCGCCAGCAGCCAAGATGAAGGGGACACAGATACGCAGTATTTT.

The V gene is TRBV5-1, the J gene TRBJ1-2; D possibly corresponds to TRBD1 (6 bases). This CDR3 comprises 14 residues. V lost 0 bases to trimming and J lost 4 bases, with 10 bases between them. CDR1 and CDR2 (germline): SGHRS, YFSETQ. CDR3 protein: CASSLEWGPYGYTF. The CDR3 coding sequence is TGCGCCAGCAGCTTGGAATGGGGGCCCTATGGCTACACCTTC.

This chain uses TRBV5-6 with TRBJ2-1; weak D call: TRBD2 (6 bases). CDR1 and CDR2 (germline): SGHDT, YYEEEE. Deletions cut 4 bases from V and 0 bases from J, with 8 bases between. This CDR3 comprises 14 residues. The CDR3 nucleotides read TGTGCCAGCAGCCGCGGGACCTCCTACAATGAGCAGTTCTTC. This gives the protein CASSRGTSYNEQFF.

V is TRBV4-1 and J is TRBJ2-1; a weak D match, TRBD2 (6 bases). Deletions cut 0 bases from V and 0 bases from J, with 12 bases between. The germline gives CDR1 MGHRA, CDR2 YSYEKL. This CDR3 has 17 residues. CDR3 in amino acids: CASSQDGAGYSYNEQFF. DNA of the CDR3: TGCGCCAGCAGCCAAGATGGTGCGGGGTACTCCTACAATGAGCAGTTCTTC.